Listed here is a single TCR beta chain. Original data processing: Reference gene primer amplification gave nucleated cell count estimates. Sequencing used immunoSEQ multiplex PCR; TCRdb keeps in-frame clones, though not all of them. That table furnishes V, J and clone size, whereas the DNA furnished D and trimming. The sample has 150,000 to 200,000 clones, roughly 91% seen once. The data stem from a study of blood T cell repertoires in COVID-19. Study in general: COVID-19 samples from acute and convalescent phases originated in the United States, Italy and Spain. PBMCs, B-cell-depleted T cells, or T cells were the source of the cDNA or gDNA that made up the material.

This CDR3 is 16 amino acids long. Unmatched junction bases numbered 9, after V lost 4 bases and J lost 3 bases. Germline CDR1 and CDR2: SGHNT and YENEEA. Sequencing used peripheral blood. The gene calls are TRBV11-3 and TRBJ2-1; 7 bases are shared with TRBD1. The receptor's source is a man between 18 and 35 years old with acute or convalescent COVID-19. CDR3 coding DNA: TGTGCCAGCAGCTCTAGACAGGGATTAGACTACAATGAGCAGTTCTTC. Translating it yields CASSSRQGLDYNEQFF.